This T cell receptor (beta chain) was observed in a study of OX40 agonist ivuxolimab in advanced cancers. Autoimmune disease history or systemic immunosuppression meant exclusion. Repertoires were generated with immunoSEQ multiplex PCR, while TCRdb's copy carries only in-frame clones and drops some. The sample contains around 90,000 clones, around 89% of which appear only once. The clonotype comes from an adult with an advanced solid tumor such as melanoma, head and neck, liver or kidney cancer. The source was CD4+ or CD8+ T cells sorted from blood, collected in a trial of the OX40 agonist ivuxolimab.

The CDR3 nucleotides read TGTGCCAGCATTCGAGACAGACTGAACACTGAAGCTTTCTTT. As protein: CASIRDRLNTEAFF. The V call is TRBV6-1, the J call TRBJ1-1; the D gene is possibly TRBD1 (5 bases). Germline CDR1 and CDR2: MNHNS and SASEGT. CDR3 size: 14 residues. Trimming took 7 bases from V and 0 from J, leaving 12 bases between them.